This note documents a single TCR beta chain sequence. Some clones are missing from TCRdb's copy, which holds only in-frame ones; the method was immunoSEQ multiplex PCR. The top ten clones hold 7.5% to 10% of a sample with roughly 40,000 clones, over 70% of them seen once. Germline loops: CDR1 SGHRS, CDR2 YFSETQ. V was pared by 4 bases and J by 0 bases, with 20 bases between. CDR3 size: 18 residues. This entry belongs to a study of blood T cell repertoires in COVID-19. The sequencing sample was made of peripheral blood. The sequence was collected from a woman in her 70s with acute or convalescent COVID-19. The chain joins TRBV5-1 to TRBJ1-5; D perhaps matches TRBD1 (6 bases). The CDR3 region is CASSPRGGYTSSNQPQHF. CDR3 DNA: TGCGCCAGCAGCCCCCGAGGGGGATATACGTCTAGCAATCAGCCCCAGCATTTT.